This T cell receptor beta chain was obtained from a study of CD8 T cells in ankylosing spondylitis. Study-level results: In the blood and synovial fluid of reactive arthritis, some motif variants had been previously reported. Clones tied to disease were said to be significantly enriched in matched ankylosing spondylitis synovial fluid.

This clonotype was counted ten times or more. What it binds is not known. TCRdb recomputed calls from the 5' RACE reads with MiXCR, one row per CDR3 protein. Seen here are 250,000 to 400,000 distinct CDR3 sequences, 11% observed once, and the top ten hold roughly 9.2%. Between the trimmed V and J ends, which lost 1 base and 7 bases, there was a span of 17 bases. This CDR3 spans 15 amino acids. Germline assignment: CDR1 SGHVS and CDR2 FNYEAQ. Sequencing was performed on blood, either unsorted or a sorted T cell fraction (not recorded which). The TCR sequence derives from a female donor with ankylosing spondylitis or in good health (not recorded which). The chain combines TRBV7-6 with TRBJ2-7; D perhaps matches TRBD2 (6 bases). The CDR3 DNA is TGTGCCAGCAGCTTAGGTGGGACTCCCTTTGAAGAGCAGTACTTC. It encodes CASSLGGTPFEEQYF. Combining the CDR3 with reference TRBV7-6 and TRBJ2-7 gives the whole variable domain GAGVSQSPRYKVTKRGQDVALRCDPISGHVSLYWYRQALGQGPEFLTYFNYEAQQDKSGLPNDRFSAERPEGSISTLTIQRTEQRDSAMYRCASSLGGTPFEEQYFGPGTRLTVT.